The clone carrying this T cell receptor beta chain was counted at least ten times. The antigen is unknown. TCR beta libraries were built with iRepertoire HTBI primers and Arm-PCR of CDR3 regions. A single record per CDR3 protein comes from TCRdb applying MiXCR to the multiplex PCR reads. The data contain over 450,000 distinct CDR3 sequences, roughly 21% of them singletons. This sample was taken from a study of regulatory T cells in long-lasting Graves disease. General study results and limits: With 2,741 shared public clonotypes, persistent patients exceeded new patients, who shared about a thousand.

Documented time point: persistent/refractory GD, antithyroid drugs over 5 years with positive TRAb. The authors made the TCR library using RNA they extracted from PBMCs. The sequencing here drew on peripheral blood mononuclear cells (PBMCs), taken when the disease was refractory, from a patient treated with antithyroid drugs. The TCR was taken from a female donor with Graves disease.

The CDR3 loop reads CASSQDPGNTEAFF. CDR3 in DNA: TGTGCCAGCAGCCAAGACCCAGGGAACACTGAAGCTTTCTTT. The rearrangement links TRBV3-1 to TRBJ1-1, with D hard to call. Trimming removed 0 bases from V and 1 base from J, with 6 bases in between. Germline CDR1 LGHDT, CDR2 YNNKEL (reference sequence). The CDR3 extends over 14 amino acids.